The sequence of this T cell receptor (beta chain) was determined in a study of CD4 T cells in relation to SARS-CoV-2 and coronaviruses. Of note for this clone: Its antigen remains unidentified.

Method: immunoSEQ multiplex PCR; TCRdb's copy keeps in-frame clones and lacks some. The data show 20,000 to 25,000 clones, with less than 80% seen just once and about a sixth held by the top ten. CD4+ T cells from unexposed donors were obtained before the COVID-19 pandemic (2011-2018). Isolation of CD4+ T cells took place after around 11 days in culture. CDR3 length equals 19 residues. Germline V gene lookup returns CDR1 LNHDA and CDR2 SQIVND (reference sequence). The V and J ends lost 3 bases and 0 bases, in that order; junction bases with no gene match: 11. The receptor comes from a human donor in good health. Sequencing was carried out using CD4+ T cells from PBMCs, cultured in vitro. V is TRBV19 and J is TRBJ2-6; 7 nucleotides line up with TRBD1. CDR3: CASSIRPGTALSGANVLTF. The CDR3 DNA is TGTGCCAGTAGTATCCGTCCCGGGACAGCCCTCTCTGGGGCCAACGTCCTGACTTTC.